This T cell receptor beta chain was profiled in a study of blood T cell repertoires in COVID-19 (dated by TCRdb to about 2020). Study-wide context: The collaborator samples originated in the United States, Italy and Spain and spanned the acute and convalescent phases of COVID-19. The prospective study material was composed of cDNA or gDNA derived from T cells, B-cell-depleted T cells, or PBMCs. The dataset comprised deeply sampled blood TCRbeta repertoires from subjects exposed to, actively infected with, or recovered from COVID-19. The repertoires were released in a freely available public database meant as a resource for research on the immune response to SARS-CoV-2. The samples were drawn from two sources: the first 160 participants of the ongoing ImmuneRACE study, and 950 to 1,500 subjects contributed by 6 global collaborators. Sample metadata almost always included a de-identified subject ID, COVID-19 status, age in years and sex. HLA class I and class II types, where available, came from metadata supplied by the sample provider rather than from assay-based typing. Findings and caveats that apply to the study as a whole: Clinical and demographic metadata were provided uncurated, with the amount varying by source and participant.

This clone was counted a few times. Its binding antigen is unknown. The record has no base qualities; no much larger clone is one base away. TCRbeta CDR3 regions were amplified from genomic DNA using the immunoSEQ Assay, a bias-controlled multiplex PCR. As for the original processing: Nucleated cell counts per sample were estimated from amplification of reference gene primers within the assay. To quantify the absolute abundance of each unique TCRbeta CDR3 rearrangement, sequence reads were collapsed and filtered. For each sample, productive Simpson clonality was calculated as the square root of Simpson's diversity index across productive rearrangements. Here the immuneACCESS table is served through TCRdb, limited to in-frame sequences with V and J called. Missing clones are a known gap in these copies; in checked studies unresolved V genes cover under half, and the rest lacks a known reason. V, J and clone size reflect that table, while D and trimming were determined from the DNA. Here the sample has 100,000 to 150,000 clones; roughly two thirds occur a single time. The top ten constitute approximately 2% of the sample.

Collaborating institutions collected whole blood in K2EDTA tubes following their own protocols. For TCRbeta analysis, collaborators shipped samples in one of three forms: frozen whole blood, isolated PBMCs, or DNA extracted from either of those sample types. Sequences were obtained from peripheral blood. This clonotype was obtained from a woman between 65 and 79 years old with acute or convalescent COVID-19.

The bases are TGTGCCAGCAGCACACAGGGGTTTGTTGCAGATACGCAGTATTTT. It specifies CASSTQGFVADTQYF. The chain joins TRBV9 to TRBJ2-3, and TRBD1 matches 7 of the central bases. The germline V gene supplies CDR1 SGDLS and CDR2 YYNGEE. From V the trimming removes 4 bases and from J it removes 4 bases, while the gene matches leave 9 bases of the junction unaccounted for. The CDR3 contains 15 residues, cysteine and phenylalanine counted. This entry keeps only the CDR3 DNA: 45 bases, framed from base 1.